This TCR beta chain was obtained from a study of blood T cells in healthy people across ages. Whole-study findings and limits: As naive T cell percentage varied, TCR beta diversity correlated strongly with it.

The draw of peripheral blood yielded approximately 11 milliliters from each donor. PBMCs were isolated at a quantity of at least 7 million per sample. Extractions gave at least 5.5 micrograms of total RNA per sample. PCR was performed a second time for about 7 to 11 cycles using a sample-barcoded 5' primer and a J-beta primer mix. TCRdb reprocessed the 5' RACE reads with MiXCR, giving one entry per CDR3 protein. Here the sample spans some 800,000 distinct CDR3 sequences, around 43% being singletons. Points on this clonotype: The antigen remains undetermined.

Trimming removed 7 bases from V and 0 bases from J, with 11 bases in between. Looked up from germline, CDR1 is LGHNT and CDR2 is FRNRAP. This CDR3 spans 14 amino acids. Material for sequencing was blood. The chain uses TRBV12-5 and TRBJ2-3; the D call may be TRBD1 or TRBD2 (6 bases each). The sequence derives from a man aged 55 to 70 in good health. CDR3 DNA sequence: TGTGCTAGTGTTGTAGGGGGGAGCACAGATACGCAGTATTTT. Translated: CASVVGGSTDTQYF.